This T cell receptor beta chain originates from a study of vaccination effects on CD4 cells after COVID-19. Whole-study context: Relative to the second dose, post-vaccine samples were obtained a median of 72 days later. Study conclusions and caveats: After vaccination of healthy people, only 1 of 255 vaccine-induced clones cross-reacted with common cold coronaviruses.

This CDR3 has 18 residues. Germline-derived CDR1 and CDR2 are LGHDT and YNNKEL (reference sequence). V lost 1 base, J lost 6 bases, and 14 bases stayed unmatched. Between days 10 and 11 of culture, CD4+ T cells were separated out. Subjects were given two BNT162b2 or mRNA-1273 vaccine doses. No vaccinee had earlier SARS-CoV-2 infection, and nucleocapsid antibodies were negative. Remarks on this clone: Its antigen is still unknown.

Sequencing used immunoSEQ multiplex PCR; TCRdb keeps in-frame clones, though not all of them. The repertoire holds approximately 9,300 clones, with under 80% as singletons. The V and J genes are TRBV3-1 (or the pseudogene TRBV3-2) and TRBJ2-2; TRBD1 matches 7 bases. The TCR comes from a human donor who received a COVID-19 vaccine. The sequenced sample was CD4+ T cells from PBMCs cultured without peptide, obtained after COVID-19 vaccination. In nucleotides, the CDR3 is TGTGCCAGCAGCCAAGGGGGTAGGACAGGCAGAGGCGCCGGGGAGCTGTTTTTT. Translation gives CASSQGGRTGRGAGELFF.